This paragraph reports one TCR beta chain. The PCR used 60 Vbeta and 13 Jbeta primers. Clones were read by immunoSEQ multiplex PCR, and TCRdb kept only the in-frame ones, dropping some. In the table there are over 100,000 clones, roughly 76% of which are singletons. These data belong to a study of cytomegalovirus exposure and HLA in healthy donors. Trimming took 0 bases from V and 5 from J, leaving 11 bases between them. Germline CDR1 SGHAT, CDR2 FQNNGV. CDR3 size: 14 residues. The V call is TRBV11-2, the J call TRBJ2-7, with D unresolved. The receptor was derived from a man in his thirties or forties in good health and CMV-seronegative. What was sequenced was PBMCs. This CDR3 reads CASSLEPMENEQYF. CDR3 coding DNA: TGTGCCAGCAGCTTAGAACCTATGGAGAACGAGCAGTACTTC.